These 31 T cell receptor beta chains share one sample of origin, sequenced in a study of T cells after yellow fever vaccination (dated by TCRdb to 2018 to 2020). The library was generated by 5' RACE. Data came from an Illumina HiSeq 2500. Through fastp at Q25 and MiXCR, TCRdb rebuilt clones from the public reads, retaining in-frame beta chains. Each record represents a unique CDR3 protein, reported with the most common genes and DNA among its rows. This sample gives approximately 550,000 distinct CDR3 sequences in total; roughly 19% of them show up just once. The ten largest clones represent roughly an eighth of the sample. The intended sense of this specimen's treatment or condition label: live attenuated yellow fever vaccine strain. Sample: PBMCs, taken 15 days after the yellow fever booster vaccination. These receptors all stem from a man younger than 45 who received the YFV17D yellow fever vaccine.

The gene calls are TRBV6-1 and TRBJ1-1; 9 bases are shared with TRBD1. The germline V gene encodes CDR1 MNHNS and CDR2 SASEGT. Unmatched junction bases numbered 9, after V lost 6 bases and J lost 4 bases. This CDR3 contains 15 residues. Here the CDR3 reads CASSLSTGGGTEAFF. The CDR3 DNA sequence: TGTGCCAGCAGCCTCTCCACAGGGGGCGGCACTGAAGCTTTCTTT.

This clonotype was observed a few times. This chain joins TRBV25-1 and TRBJ2-3; D perhaps matches TRBD2 (6 bases). V lost 4 bases, J lost 3 bases, and 11 bases lay in between. Germline CDR1 MGHDK, CDR2 SYGVNS. CDR3 length: 14 residues. CDR3 coding DNA: TGTGCCAGCAGTGCGGCGGGAAGTACAGATACGCAGTATTTT. Its translation is CASSAAGSTDTQYF.

This clonotype was counted a few times. This rearrangement joins TRBV7-2 to TRBJ1-5; D is perhaps TRBD1 (5 bases). Trimming took off 5 bases at V and 7 bases at J, with 18 bases between the two ends. This CDR3 is built from 15 residues. Germline CDR1 and CDR2: SGHTA and FQGNSA. CDR3 in amino acids: CASSLSGGWVQPQHF. The CDR3 nucleotides read TGTGCCAGCAGCCTCAGCGGGGGATGGGTCCAGCCCCAGCATTTT.

This clonotype was counted at least ten times. The V gene is TRBV20-1, the J gene TRBJ1-2, with unresolved D. Per the germline V gene, CDR1 is DFQATT and CDR2 is SNEGSKA (reference sequence). Trimming took off 6 bases at V and 3 bases at J, with 14 bases between the two ends. CDR3 length equals 13 residues. CDR3 coding DNA: TGCAGTGCCCCGGATGGTACGGACTATGGCTACACCTTC. Translated, it gives CSAPDGTDYGYTF.

The chain couples TRBV5-1 to TRBJ2-3, with a weak D call TRBD2 (7 bases). This CDR3 is 13 amino acids long. Germline CDR1 reads SGHRS; CDR2 reads YFSETQ. The V end was cut by 6 bases, the J end by 5 bases, with 13 bases between. The CDR3 nucleotides read TGCGCCAGCATGGGGGGGCGCCGAGATACGCAGTATTTT. Its protein is CASMGGRRDTQYF.

Only a few counts were recorded for this clonotype. The rearrangement links TRBV7-6 to TRBJ2-5, with 7 bases aligning to TRBD2. Germline V gives CDR1 SGHVS, CDR2 FNYEAQ. The CDR3 is made up of 16 amino acids. J was trimmed by 1 base and V by 3 bases; bases with no gene match: 8. The CDR3 is CASSFGLDVAQETQYF. CDR3 coding DNA: TGTGCCAGCAGCTTCGGACTAGATGTGGCCCAAGAGACCCAGTACTTC.

This clonotype was seen only a few times. The V gene is TRBV5-1, the J gene TRBJ2-5; possibly TRBD2 for D (5 bases). CDR1 and CDR2 (germline): SGHRS, YFSETQ. V was trimmed by 0 bases and J by 2 bases, leaving 8 bases between them. This CDR3 is 14 amino acids long. The CDR3 bases are TGCGCCAGCAGCTTGGTTAGCGCACAAGAGACCCAGTACTTC. Translation: CASSLVSAQETQYF. The full variable domain, with the rest looked up from reference TRBV5-1 and TRBJ2-5, is KAGVTQTPRYLIKTRGQQVTLSCSPISGHRSVSWYQQTPGQGLQFLFEYFSETQRNKGNFPGRFSGRQFSNSRSEMNVSTLELGDSALYLCASSLVSAQETQYFGPGTRLLVL.

This clonotype was observed a handful of times. The CDR3 nucleotides read TGCGCCAGCAGCCAGAATTCCGGGACAGGGGTGTACTCCTATAATTCACCCCTCCACTTT. Its protein is CASSQNSGTGVYSYNSPLHF. The chain is built from TRBV5-1 and TRBJ1-6, with 10 bases identical to TRBD1. The CDR3 has 20 residues. Looked up from germline, CDR1 is SGHRS and CDR2 is YFSETQ. V gave up 4 bases and J gave up 0 bases; unmatched junction bases: 13.

The chain combines TRBV6-2 or TRBV6-3 with TRBJ2-1; D ambiguous. The germline V and J ends were trimmed by 5 bases and 7 bases, with 12 bases remaining between them. The CDR3 runs 13 residues. From germline, CDR1 is MNHEY and CDR2 SVGEGT. The CDR3 DNA follows: TGTGCCAGCAGTGCGTCCCAGAGGAATGAGCAGTTCTTC. It specifies CASSASQRNEQFF.

The gene calls are TRBV30 and TRBJ2-1; 7 bases are shared with TRBD2. The J segment lost 8 bases and the V segment lost 8 bases, leaving 6 bases of the junction unmatched. CDR1 is GTSNPN, CDR2 SVGIG, per germline (reference sequence). The CDR3 extends over 11 amino acids. CDR3 amino acids: CAGGDGDEQFF. CDR3 coding DNA: TGTGCCGGGGGGGATGGAGATGAGCAGTTCTTC.

V and J are TRBV10-1 and TRBJ1-1; 7 nucleotides agree with TRBD1. The CDR3 covers 13 residues. V gave up 5 bases and J gave up 5 bases; unmatched junction bases: 5. Looked up from germline, CDR1 is WNHNN and CDR2 is SYGVQD (reference sequence). DNA of the CDR3: TGCGCCAGCAGTCGGGGGACAGAAACTGAAGCTTTCTTT. Its translation: CASSRGTETEAFF.

This clonotype turned up a few times. DNA for the CDR3: TGTGCCAGCAGGAGCCTAGCGGGAGGGCCGAAGAATGAGCAGTTCTTC. It yields the protein CASRSLAGGPKNEQFF. The chain couples TRBV27 to TRBJ2-1; 12 nucleotides align to TRBD2. This CDR3 contains 16 residues. Germline CDR1 and CDR2: MNHEY and SMNVEV (reference sequence). The trim removed 6 bases at V and 7 bases at J, leaving 10 bases unmatched.

The chain employs TRBV5-6 and TRBJ2-5; D may be TRBD2 (5 bases). Germline-derived CDR1 and CDR2 are SGHDT and YYEEEE. CDR3 length: 14 residues. Deletions cut 4 bases from V and 5 bases from J, with 15 bases between. The DNA for the CDR3 is TGTGCCAGCAGCGGCCTGAGGGAGTGGGAGACCCAGTACTTC. It translates to CASSGLREWETQYF.

V and J are TRBV9 and TRBJ2-3; D is possibly TRBD1 or TRBD2 (6 bases each). CDR3 size: 16 residues. CDR1 is SGDLS, CDR2 YYNGEE, per germline. Trimming pared 6 bases from V and 3 bases from J, leaving 20 bases between. The CDR3 here is CASTLGGGGLTDTQYF. Written as DNA, the CDR3 is TGTGCCAGCACCTTAGGAGGGGGAGGTTTGACAGATACGCAGTATTTT.

This clonotype was seen a handful of times. V and J are TRBV20-1 and TRBJ2-2; D gene ambiguous. V was shortened by 3 bases and J by 5 bases, with 16 bases between the two germline ends. The CDR3 loop spans 15 amino acids. CDR1 is DFQATT, CDR2 SNEGSKA, per germline (reference sequence). The CDR3 sequence is CSASGPLGPTGELFF. The CDR3 region has the DNA TGCAGTGCTAGCGGCCCTCTCGGTCCTACCGGGGAGCTGTTTTTT.

This clonotype was seen a few times. The genes are TRBV3-1 and TRBJ2-2; D ambiguous. Germline loops: CDR1 LGHDT, CDR2 YNNKEL (reference sequence). The CDR3 is made up of 15 amino acids. The V and J ends lost 4 bases and 7 bases respectively, with 16 bases between them. CDR3 protein: CASSPMPTLNGELFF. CDR3 bases: TGTGCCAGCAGCCCCATGCCTACACTCAACGGGGAGCTGTTTTTT.

This clonotype was counted once. The chain joins TRBV3-1 to TRBJ2-5, with D unresolved. There are 17 residues in the CDR3. CDR1 and CDR2 from the germline V gene are LGHDT and YNNKEL (reference sequence). The V end lost 4 bases, the J end lost 0 bases, and 18 bases lay between the germline ends. The CDR3 DNA reads as TGTGCCAGCAGCCTTAAAATAACGTCGGCACACCAAGAGACCCAGTACTTC. Translation gives CASSLKITSAHQETQYF.

V gene TRBV6-2 or TRBV6-3 combines with J gene TRBJ2-7; D gene uncertain. The CDR3 has 13 residues. CDR1 MNHEY and CDR2 SVGEGT come from the germline V gene. V dropped 7 bases and J dropped 3 bases, with 13 bases sitting between them. CDR3 loop: CASTPEVVYEQYF. The CDR3 nucleotides read TGTGCCAGCACCCCTGAAGTAGTCTACGAGCAGTACTTC.

This clonotype was picked up a small number of times. This chain uses TRBV27 with TRBJ2-1; D not certain. The CDR3 is made up of 11 amino acids. The germline gives CDR1 MNHEY, CDR2 SMNVEV (reference sequence). V was shortened by 8 bases and J by 4 bases, with 6 bases between the two germline ends. CDR3 coding DNA: TGTGCCAGCGGGATGTACAATGAGCAGTTCTTC. This translates into CASGMYNEQFF.

The sample holds a few counts of this clonotype. This chain joins TRBV20-1 and TRBJ2-5, with 7 nucleotides matching TRBD2. Per germline, CDR1 DFQATT and CDR2 SNEGSKA (reference sequence). The CDR3 covers 14 residues. V lost 3 bases and J lost 2; bases outside the gene matches: 6. The CDR3 reads CSARELAMQETQYF. Here the CDR3 DNA reads TGCAGTGCTAGGGAACTAGCGATGCAAGAGACCCAGTACTTC.

The chain joins TRBV4-3 to TRBJ2-2; 10 bases agree with TRBD2. The CDR3 contains 17 residues. J gave up 6 bases and V 0 bases, and 7 bases lay outside the gene matches. Germline loops: CDR1 LGHNA, CDR2 YSLEER. The CDR3 DNA is TGCGCCAGCAGCCAAGATAGGCTAGCGGGAGCGGCCGGGGAGCTGTTTTTT. Its protein is CASSQDRLAGAAGELFF.

The chain employs TRBV3-1 and TRBJ2-1; TRBD2 matches 14 bases. CDR1 and CDR2 (germline): LGHDT, YNNKEL (reference sequence). This CDR3 is 16 amino acids long. Unmatched junction bases numbered 8, after V lost 4 bases and J lost 9 bases. CDR3 nucleotide sequence: TGTGCCAGCAGCCTGACTAGCGGGAGGGCCCTCGGTGAGCAGTTCTTC. Translating gives CASSLTSGRALGEQFF.

This clonotype was detected only a few times. This rearrangement joins TRBV7-2 to TRBJ2-3; TRBD2 is a possible D gene (5 bases). The germline V and J ends were trimmed by 1 base and 0 bases, with 8 bases remaining between them. The CDR3 has 15 residues. The germline V gene has CDR1 SGHTA and CDR2 FQGNSA. The CDR3 region is CASSLDAGSTDTQYF. CDR3 nucleotide sequence: TGTGCCAGCAGCTTAGATGCGGGTAGCACAGATACGCAGTATTTT. Supplemented by reference TRBV7-2 and TRBJ2-3, the full variable domain reads GAGVSQSPSNKVTEKGKDVELRCDPISGHTALYWYRQSLGQGLEFLIYFQGNSAPDKSGLPSDRFSAERTGGSVSTLTIQRTQQEDSAVYLCASSLDAGSTDTQYFGPGTRLTVL.

V is TRBV24-1 and J is TRBJ2-1; either TRBD1 or TRBD2 may supply D (5 bases each). Trimming took off 5 bases at V and 1 base at J, with 11 bases between the two ends. The CDR3 contains 15 residues. Germline V gives CDR1 KGHDR, CDR2 SFDVKD. The CDR3 DNA is TGTGCCACCAGTGGAGGGCAGGGTTCCTACAATGAGCAGTTCTTC. Protein sequence: CATSGGQGSYNEQFF.

The CDR3: CAISNGRTGGQDTQYF. CDR3 coding DNA: TGTGCCATCAGCAACGGGAGGACCGGGGGCCAAGATACGCAGTATTTT. This rearrangement joins TRBV10-3 to TRBJ2-3; tentatively, D is TRBD2 (7 bases). The germline V and J ends were trimmed by 6 bases and 5 bases, with 21 bases remaining between them. From germline, CDR1 is ENHRY and CDR2 SYGVKD. The length of the CDR3 is 16 residues.

This clonotype was found a few times. The chain couples TRBV15 to TRBJ2-5, with D possibly called TRBD1 or TRBD2 (5 bases each). The CDR3 sequence is 13 residues long. Germline CDR1 reads LNHNV; CDR2 reads YYDKDF (reference sequence). V lost 4 bases and J lost 6, with 12 bases in between. Written as DNA, the CDR3 is TGTGCCACCAGCATGGGGGATTTACAGACCCAGTACTTC. This codes for CATSMGDLQTQYF.

This clonotype was detected only a few times. The V and J genes are TRBV9 and TRBJ2-1; 10 nucleotides align to TRBD2. The germline V gene encodes CDR1 SGDLS and CDR2 YYNGEE. This CDR3 is built from 17 residues. With 4 bases clipped from V and 8 bases from J, the junction kept 15 bases outside the gene matches. CDR3 loop: CASSPPGGTSARDEQFF. The CDR3 DNA sequence: TGTGCCAGCAGCCCCCCCGGCGGGACTAGCGCTCGAGATGAGCAGTTCTTC.

This clonotype turned up a few times. The rearrangement links TRBV7-6 to TRBJ2-1, with D maybe TRBD2 (5 bases). V shed 1 base and J shed 6 bases, with 16 bases lying between them. CDR1 SGHVS and CDR2 FNYEAQ come from the germline V gene. The CDR3 spans 16 residues. The CDR3 DNA sequence: TGTGCCAGCAGCTTAGATATCCGGGGAAACCGCAATGAGCAGTTCTTC. It specifies CASSLDIRGNRNEQFF.

This chain connects TRBV6-2 or TRBV6-3 to TRBJ2-1; 10 bases are a match to TRBD2. The CDR3 sequence is 15 residues long. The V and J ends lost 6 bases and 8 bases, in that order; junction bases with no gene match: 10. Germline V lookup: CDR1 MNHEY, CDR2 SVGEGT. The CDR3 loop is CASRPSGGGIHEQFF. The CDR3 nucleotides read TGTGCCAGCAGGCCTAGCGGGGGAGGGATCCATGAGCAGTTCTTC.

This clonotype appeared a few times. The chain combines TRBV27 with TRBJ1-6; perhaps TRBD1 as D (6 bases). CDR3 size: 14 residues. The germline V and J ends were trimmed by 2 bases and 11 bases, with 13 bases remaining between them. CDR1 is MNHEY and CDR2 is SMNVEV in the germline V gene (reference sequence). CDR3 residues: CASSLGGELTPLHF. In nucleotides, the CDR3 is TGTGCCAGCAGTTTAGGGGGCGAGTTAACACCCCTCCACTTT.

This chain connects TRBV7-2 to TRBJ2-3; D is undetermined. Looked up from germline, CDR1 is SGHTA and CDR2 is FQGNSA. The CDR3 runs 16 residues. V dropped 2 bases and J dropped 5 bases, with 17 bases sitting between them. The DNA of the CDR3 is TGTGCCAGCAGCTTAACATCGGCAGCTCGGGTAGATACGCAGTATTTT. Translation gives CASSLTSAARVDTQYF.